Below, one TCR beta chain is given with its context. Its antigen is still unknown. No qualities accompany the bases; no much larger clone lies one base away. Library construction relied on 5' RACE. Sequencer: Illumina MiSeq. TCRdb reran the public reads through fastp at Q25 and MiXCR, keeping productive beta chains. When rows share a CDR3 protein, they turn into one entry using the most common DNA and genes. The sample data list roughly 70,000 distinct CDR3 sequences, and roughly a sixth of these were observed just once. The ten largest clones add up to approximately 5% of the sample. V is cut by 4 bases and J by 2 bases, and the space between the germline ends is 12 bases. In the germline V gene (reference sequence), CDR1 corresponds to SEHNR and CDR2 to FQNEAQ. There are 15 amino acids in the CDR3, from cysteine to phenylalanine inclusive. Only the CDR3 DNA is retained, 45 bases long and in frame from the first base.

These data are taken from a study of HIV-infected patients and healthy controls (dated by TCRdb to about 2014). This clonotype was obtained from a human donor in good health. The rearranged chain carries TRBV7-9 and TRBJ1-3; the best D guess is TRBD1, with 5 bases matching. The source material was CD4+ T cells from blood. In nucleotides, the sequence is TGTGCCAGCAGCTCCCAGGGAATTCCTGGAAACACCATATATTTT. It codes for CASSSQGIPGNTIYF. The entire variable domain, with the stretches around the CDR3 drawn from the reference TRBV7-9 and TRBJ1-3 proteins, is DTGVSQNPRHKITKRGQNVTFRCDPISEHNRLYWYRQTLGQGPEFLTYFQNEAQLEKSRLLSDRFSAERPKGSFSTLEIQRTEQGDSAMYLCASSSQGIPGNTIYFGEGSWLTVV.